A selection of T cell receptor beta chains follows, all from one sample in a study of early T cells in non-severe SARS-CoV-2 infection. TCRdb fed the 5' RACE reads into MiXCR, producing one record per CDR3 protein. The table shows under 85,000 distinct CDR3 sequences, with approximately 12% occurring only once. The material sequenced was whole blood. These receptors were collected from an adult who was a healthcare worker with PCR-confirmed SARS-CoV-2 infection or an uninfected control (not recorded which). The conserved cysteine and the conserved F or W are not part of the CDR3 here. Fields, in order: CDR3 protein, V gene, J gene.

CDR3aa: AISSSGELF
v_gene: TRBV10-3
j_gene: TRBJ2-2

CDR3aa: ASSQQGLTYEQY
v_gene: TRBV5-1
j_gene: TRBJ2-7

CDR3aa: ASRAELAGVEQY
v_gene: TRBV2
j_gene: TRBJ2-7

CDR3aa: ASSYQPQIAGVSYNEQF
v_gene: TRBV13
j_gene: TRBJ2-1

CDR3aa: ASRTTGITEAF
v_gene: TRBV7-9
j_gene: TRBJ1-1

CDR3aa: SARLLADHYEQY
v_gene: TRBV20-1
j_gene: TRBJ2-7

CDR3aa: ASRDRGWAGELF
v_gene: TRBV6-1
j_gene: TRBJ2-2

CDR3aa: ASSPGGKLF
v_gene: TRBV6-2/TRBV6-3
j_gene: TRBJ1-4

CDR3aa: ATSRASGGYEQY
v_gene: TRBV15
j_gene: TRBJ2-7

CDR3aa: ASSFFQTSETQY
v_gene: TRBV27
j_gene: TRBJ2-5

CDR3aa: ASSPGGAGSITEAF
v_gene: TRBV7-3
j_gene: TRBJ1-1

CDR3aa: ASSLDGWGQGTYGYT
v_gene: TRBV12-3/TRBV12-4
j_gene: TRBJ1-2

CDR3aa: AWSVGANYGYT
v_gene: TRBV30
j_gene: TRBJ1-2

CDR3aa: SVGLRATDTQY
v_gene: TRBV29-1
j_gene: TRBJ2-3

CDR3aa: ASSLKGSGTVKQETQY
v_gene: TRBV11-1
j_gene: TRBJ2-5

CDR3aa: ASSRMGTASYNEQF
v_gene: TRBV6-4
j_gene: TRBJ2-1

CDR3aa: ASSARQDLAKNIQY
v_gene: TRBV12-3/TRBV12-4
j_gene: TRBJ2-4

CDR3aa: ASSNRDNSPLH
v_gene: TRBV21-1
j_gene: TRBJ1-6

CDR3aa: ASQGQGFYEQY
v_gene: TRBV6-9
j_gene: TRBJ2-7

CDR3aa: ASTPWRGNNNEQF
v_gene: TRBV7-9
j_gene: TRBJ2-1

CDR3aa: ASSQEGVEKLF
v_gene: TRBV3-1
j_gene: TRBJ1-4

CDR3aa: ASSRNEQF
v_gene: TRBV7-8
j_gene: TRBJ2-1

CDR3aa: ASSARQGANSPLH
v_gene: TRBV5-1
j_gene: TRBJ1-6

CDR3aa: SVEDRAVVYGYT
v_gene: TRBV29-1
j_gene: TRBJ1-2

CDR3aa: ASSVAGMNTEAF
v_gene: TRBV9
j_gene: TRBJ1-1

CDR3aa: ASRKAGGNTGELF
v_gene: TRBV11-2
j_gene: TRBJ2-2

CDR3aa: ASSQTNSPGGDTEAF
v_gene: TRBV7-3
j_gene: TRBJ1-1

CDR3aa: ASSPLAAAKNIQY
v_gene: TRBV2
j_gene: TRBJ2-4

CDR3aa: AISDLSYEQY
v_gene: TRBV10-3
j_gene: TRBJ2-7

CDR3aa: ASKQVGELF
v_gene: TRBV6-1
j_gene: TRBJ2-2

CDR3aa: ASSHYDRGNTEAF
v_gene: TRBV6-1
j_gene: TRBJ1-1

CDR3aa: ASSKVGTLAKNIQY
v_gene: TRBV21-1
j_gene: TRBJ2-4

CDR3aa: ASSLPTGRTGELF
v_gene: TRBV12-3/TRBV12-4
j_gene: TRBJ2-2

CDR3aa: ASSLGLAFYEQY
v_gene: TRBV13
j_gene: TRBJ2-7

CDR3aa: ASTRGPSTGELF
v_gene: TRBV6-1
j_gene: TRBJ2-2

CDR3aa: AISEIGLAHEQY
v_gene: TRBV10-3
j_gene: TRBJ2-7

CDR3aa: ASINAPMDRGGENTEAF
v_gene: TRBV11-2
j_gene: TRBJ1-1

CDR3aa: ASSPDLGTAYNEQF
v_gene: TRBV11-3
j_gene: TRBJ2-1

CDR3aa: ATRVGETQY
v_gene: TRBV6-5
j_gene: TRBJ2-5

CDR3aa: ASSLARDRGPFVGYT
v_gene: TRBV7-6
j_gene: TRBJ1-2

CDR3aa: SLYGWTGGAETQY
v_gene: TRBV29-1
j_gene: TRBJ2-5

CDR3aa: ASSLVPNEKLF
v_gene: TRBV7-9
j_gene: TRBJ1-4

CDR3aa: ASSTQGDSPLH
v_gene: TRBV19
j_gene: TRBJ1-6

CDR3aa: ARKGNGDFGDTQY
v_gene: TRBV6-2/TRBV6-3
j_gene: TRBJ2-3

CDR3aa: ASSADKYSPLH
v_gene: TRBV2
j_gene: TRBJ1-6

CDR3aa: SVEGRAYEQY
v_gene: TRBV29-1
j_gene: TRBJ2-7

CDR3aa: ASSSMTGGSTTEAF
v_gene: TRBV5-1
j_gene: TRBJ1-1

CDR3aa: ASSPRQVLSSPLH
v_gene: TRBV7-2
j_gene: TRBJ1-6

CDR3aa: ASSSGPIGTEAF
v_gene: TRBV5-5
j_gene: TRBJ1-1

CDR3aa: ASLATGRGELQETQY
v_gene: TRBV6-1
j_gene: TRBJ2-5

CDR3aa: ASSRQGNTEAF
v_gene: TRBV6-5
j_gene: TRBJ1-1